This entry lists 20 T cell receptor beta chains sequenced from one sample in a study of T cells in Graves' hyperthyroidism and ophthalmopathy. Template material for amplifying TCR beta CDR3 regions consisted of RNA transcripts. First-round RT-PCR with HTBI primers amplified the TCR CDR3 region. TCRdb re-analysed the multiplex PCR reads in MiXCR, keeping a single row per CDR3 protein. The sample lists 300,000 to 450,000 distinct CDR3 sequences; 13% were seen once. Sequencing was carried out using blood. Receptors were obtained from a man aged 25 to 45 with Graves' hyperthyroidism that later progressed to Graves' ophthalmopathy.

This clonotype occurred many times. The V gene is TRBV5-1, the J gene TRBJ2-3; 7 bases are a match to TRBD2. This CDR3 spans 15 amino acids. Germline loops: CDR1 SGHRS, CDR2 YFSETQ. V lost 5 bases and J lost 4; bases outside the gene matches: 10. In DNA, the CDR3 is TGCGCCAGCAGTCGAAGCGGGGATCAGGCAGATACGCAGTATTTT. The encoded protein is CASSRSGDQADTQYF.

The table lists this clonotype with many counts. This sequence joins TRBV18 and TRBJ1-5, with 8 bases identical to TRBD1. The CDR3 consists of 14 residues. Trimming at V came to 6 bases and at J to 4 bases, leaving 5 bases not matched to a gene. Germline loops: CDR1 KGHSH, CDR2 LQKENI. For the CDR3, the DNA is TGTGCCAGCTCTCGGACAGGGCGGAATCAGCCCCAGCATTTT. This encodes CASSRTGRNQPQHF.

This clonotype was found a few times. The V gene is TRBV6-1, the J gene TRBJ1-3; D gene ambiguous. The CDR3 has 16 amino acids. Looked up from germline, CDR1 is MNHNS and CDR2 is SASEGT. The V end was cut by 5 bases, the J end by 0 bases, with 14 bases between. The CDR3 loop reads CASSYERPYSGNTIYF. The CDR3 DNA follows: TGTGCCAGCAGTTATGAGCGGCCCTACTCTGGAAACACCATATATTTT.

This clonotype was counted at least ten times. The chain joins TRBV5-1 to TRBJ1-4, with 10 bases lining up with TRBD1. The junction had 2 bases not matched to a gene; V was cut back by 4 bases and J by 5 bases. The CDR3 loop spans 14 amino acids. Per germline, CDR1 SGHRS and CDR2 YFSETQ. The CDR3 DNA reads as TGCGCCAGCAGCCCGGACAGGGGGAATGAAAAACTGTTTTTT. Translation gives CASSPDRGNEKLFF.

This clonotype was counted a few times. V gene TRBV27 combines with J gene TRBJ1-5, with 7 bases fitting TRBD1. V was pared by 1 base and J by 8 bases, with 5 bases of the junction left unmatched. Germline loops: CDR1 MNHEY, CDR2 SMNVEV (reference sequence). The CDR3 consists of 14 residues. This CDR3 is CASSLFGGTEPQHF. CDR3 coding DNA: TGTGCCAGCAGTTTATTCGGCGGGACAGAGCCCCAGCATTTT.

This clonotype was seen at least ten times. The CDR3 region is CASRGQGGETQYF. The CDR3 DNA reads as TGTGCCAGCAGGGGACAGGGTGGAGAGACCCAGTACTTC. The chain employs TRBV11-2 and TRBJ2-5; TRBD1 matches at 9 bases. The CDR3 is 13 residues long. Germline trimming cut 6 bases from V and 4 bases from J; bases unmatched to any gene: 3. Germline V gene sequence: CDR1 SGHAT, CDR2 FQNNGV.

This clonotype was counted at least ten times. The chain recombines TRBV30 with TRBJ1-5; D remains unclear. This CDR3 contains 14 residues. The V end was cut by 0 bases, the J end by 4 bases, with 10 bases between. The germline V gene encodes CDR1 GTSNPN and CDR2 SVGIG (reference sequence). The CDR3 reads CAWSVDNRNQPQHF. The CDR3 region has the DNA TGTGCCTGGAGTGTAGACAATAGGAATCAGCCCCAGCATTTT.

This clonotype was found many times. V gene TRBV7-8 combines with J gene TRBJ2-5; D is uncertain. There are 12 residues in the CDR3. Germline CDR1 and CDR2: SGHVS and FQNEAQ. V was shortened by 8 bases and J by 3 bases, with 10 bases between the two germline ends. CDR3 sequence reads: CASGNREETQYF. CDR3 in DNA: TGTGCCAGCGGTAACCGAGAAGAGACCCAGTACTTC. Complete variable domain (other parts from reference TRBV7-8 and TRBJ2-5): GAGVSQSPRYKVAKRGQDVALRCDPISGHVSLFWYQQALGQGPEFLTYFQNEAQLDKSGLPSDRFFAERPEGSVSTLKIQRTQQEDSAVYLCASGNREETQYFGPGTRLLVL.

There are many counts of this clonotype. The gene calls are TRBV2 and TRBJ2-1; tentatively, D is TRBD1 or TRBD2 (7 bases each). The CDR3 has 15 residues. Trimming shortened V by 6 bases and J by 4 bases, and 16 bases separated the two germline ends. Germline CDR1 reads SNHLY; CDR2 reads FYNNEI. The DNA for the CDR3 is TGTGCCAGCAGGCCCAGGGGGGGCGATTACAATGAGCAGTTCTTC. Encoded protein: CASRPRGGDYNEQFF.

This clonotype was seen only a few times. This chain links TRBV6-1 with TRBJ1-5; 9 nucleotides agree with TRBD1. The germline CDR1 and CDR2 sequences are MNHNS and SASEGT. V gave up 6 bases and J gave up 5 bases; unmatched junction bases: 8. CDR3 size: 15 residues. CDR3 bases: TGTGCCAGCAGCAGGACAGGGGTGTTGGATCAGCCCCAGCATTTT. Translated: CASSRTGVLDQPQHF.

The rearrangement links TRBV15 to TRBJ2-5; TRBD2 aligns across 7 bases. The CDR3 sequence is 15 residues long. In germline, CDR1 is LNHNV, CDR2 YYDKDF (reference sequence). V was clipped by 2 bases and J by 5 bases; unmatched bases: 8. The chain's CDR3 is CATSRPWGGEETQYF. CDR3 nucleotide sequence: TGTGCCACCAGCAGACCCTGGGGGGGGGAGGAGACCCAGTACTTC. Full variable domain (rest looked up from reference TRBV15 and TRBJ2-5): DAMVIQNPRYQVTQFGKPVTLSCSQTLNHNVMYWYQQKSSQAPKLLFHYYDKDFNNEADTPDNFQSRRPNTSFCFLDIRSPGLGDTAMYLCATSRPWGGEETQYFGPGTRLLVL.

Ten or more counts support this clonotype. The rearrangement uses TRBV7-9 and TRBJ2-5; D ambiguous. The ends were cut back, 1 base at V and 5 bases at J, with 17 bases in the middle. From germline, CDR1 is SEHNR and CDR2 FQNEAQ (reference sequence). The CDR3 runs to 16 residues. CDR3 sequence (DNA): TGTGCCAGCAGCTTAGGGAGTGGTGCAGGCTGGGAGACCCAGTACTTC. Residues: CASSLGSGAGWETQYF.

The chain recombines TRBV28 with TRBJ1-2; D might be TRBD1 (5 bases). The CDR3 loop spans 15 amino acids. CDR1 MDHEN and CDR2 SYDVKM come from the germline V gene. V lost 2 bases and J 5 bases, leaving 15 bases between the germline ends. The CDR3 here is CASSLQGGLSYGYTF. CDR3 bases: TGTGCCAGCAGTTTACAGGGCGGTCTTTCTTATGGCTACACCTTC.

V and J are TRBV10-3 and TRBJ1-5; unclear D gene. The CDR3 has 13 residues. Trimming left V 8 bases short and J 0 bases short, with 8 bases between. Germline CDR1 reads ENHRY; CDR2 reads SYGVKD. The CDR3 loop reads CAISPSSNQPQHF. The CDR3 nucleotides are TGTGCCATCTCACCATCTAGCAATCAGCCCCAGCATTTT.

The chain joins TRBV20-1 to TRBJ1-3; no clear D gene. The CDR3 loop spans 12 amino acids. Germline-derived CDR1 and CDR2 are DFQATT and SNEGSKA (reference sequence). V gave up 3 bases and J gave up 4 bases, with 7 bases separating them. The CDR3 nucleotides are TGCAGTGCTAGGACATTAGGAAACACCATATATTTT. Translated: CSARTLGNTIYF.

A remark on this clonotype: A clone one base away is much larger, so this may be a read error. The rearrangement uses TRBV12-5 and TRBJ1-1; D remains unclear. The CDR3 extends over 14 amino acids. CDR1 is LGHNT, CDR2 FRNRAP, per germline. CDR3 loop: CPSGLGPEDTEAFF. The CDR3, as DNA: TGTCCTAGTGGTCTAGGTCCGGAGGACACTGAAGCTTTCTTT.

The sample holds a few counts of this clonotype. The V call is TRBV12-5, the J call TRBJ2-3; D possibly corresponds to TRBD2 (5 bases). Trimming left V 0 bases short and J 4 bases short, with 20 bases between. CDR3 length: 18 amino acids. Germline V gene lookup returns CDR1 LGHNT and CDR2 FRNRAP. The chain's CDR3 is CASGLVVRGLRNPDTQYF. CDR3 in DNA: TGTGCTAGTGGTTTGGTGGTTCGAGGACTCCGAAACCCAGATACGCAGTATTTT.

This clonotype was observed at least ten times. The chain employs TRBV2 and TRBJ2-7; D is perhaps TRBD1 (6 bases). Germline CDR1 SNHLY, CDR2 FYNNEI. This CDR3 has 13 amino acids. Trimming left V 8 bases short and J 0 bases short, with 11 bases between. The CDR3 sequence: CASLTGSSYEQYF. For the CDR3, the DNA is TGTGCCAGCCTCACAGGGAGCTCCTACGAGCAGTACTTC.

The chain joins TRBV15 to TRBJ2-2, with 12 bases that match TRBD2. Germline CDR1 reads LNHNV; CDR2 reads YYDKDF (reference sequence). Trimming removed 0 bases from V and 0 bases from J; junction bases left unmatched: 2. The CDR3 contains 18 residues. CDR3 protein: CATSRETSGGPNTGELFF. DNA for the CDR3: TGTGCCACCAGCAGAGAGACTAGCGGGGGCCCGAACACCGGGGAGCTGTTTTTT.

This clonotype was detected many times. The chain couples TRBV15 to TRBJ1-1, with D maybe TRBD1 (5 bases). Germline V CDR1 and CDR2: LNHNV, YYDKDF (reference sequence). The CDR3 runs 13 residues. Deletions cut 1 base from V and 5 bases from J, with 8 bases between. The CDR3 loop reads CATSRAGETEAFF. The DNA of the CDR3 is TGTGCCACCAGCAGAGCGGGGGAAACTGAAGCTTTCTTT.